This TCR beta chain was identified in a study of blood T cell repertoires in COVID-19. Overall study context: Spain, Italy and the United States supplied samples that represented acute and convalescent COVID-19. PBMCs, B-cell-depleted T cells, or T cells were the source of the cDNA or gDNA that made up the material.

Germline V lookup: CDR1 MNHNY, CDR2 SVGAGI (reference sequence). The V and J ends lost 5 bases and 1 base respectively, with 18 bases between them. The CDR3 contains 16 residues. Original data processing: Reference gene primer amplification gave nucleated cell count estimates. Sequencing used immunoSEQ multiplex PCR; TCRdb keeps in-frame clones, though not all of them. V and J calls and clone size are those listed in that table; D and trimming were worked out from the DNA. The data hold 90,000 to 120,000 clones, with 87% observed a single time. The clonotype comes from a man between 50 and 59 years old with acute or convalescent COVID-19. The V call is TRBV6-6, the J call TRBJ2-7; D possibly corresponds to TRBD2 (5 bases). The sequencing input was peripheral blood. The CDR3 DNA follows: TGTGCCAGCAGTCGTCGAGGAGCGGCCAATTCCTACGAGCAGTACTTC. It codes for CASSRRGAANSYEQYF.